This entry lists 7 T cell receptor beta chains sequenced from one sample in a study of blood T cell repertoires in COVID-19. Produced via immunoSEQ multiplex PCR; TCRdb's table is partial and in-frame only. The sample holds 50,000 to 65,000 clones, almost 90% seen once. Sequencing input: peripheral blood. Receptor source: a man in his sixties with acute or convalescent COVID-19.

The chain employs TRBV29-1 and TRBJ1-2; a possible D gene is TRBD1 (6 bases). The CDR3 spans 13 residues. Trimming removed 0 bases from V and 8 bases from J, with 13 bases in between. Germline V gives CDR1 SQVTM, CDR2 ANQGSEA. The CDR3 reads CSVEEGGGAGYTF. The CDR3 nucleotides are TGCAGCGTTGAAGAAGGTGGGGGGGCCGGCTACACCTTC. Full variable domain (outside the CDR3, taken from reference TRBV29-1 and TRBJ1-2): SAVISQKPSRDICQRGTSLTIQCQVDSQVTMMFWYRQQPGQSLTLIATANQGSEATYESGFVIDKFPISRPNLTFSTLTVSNMSPEDSSIYLCSVEEGGGAGYTFGSGTRLTVV.

J is TRBJ2-1 and V is TRBV18; D unclear. The CDR3 spans 15 residues. Germline V CDR1 and CDR2: KGHSH, LQKENI. The V end lost 6 bases, the J end lost 4 bases, and 16 bases lay between the germline ends. This CDR3 is CASSPMGPDYNEQFF. The CDR3 region has the DNA TGTGCCAGCTCCCCTATGGGCCCAGATTACAATGAGCAGTTCTTC.

The V gene is TRBV6-4, the J gene TRBJ1-2; TRBD1 aligns across 7 bases. The germline gives CDR1 MRHNA, CDR2 SNTAGT. Trimming cost V 10 bases and J 8 bases; bases outside gene matches: 13. The CDR3 is 13 residues long. CDR3 residues: CATTGQPGGGYTF. CDR3 coding DNA: TGTGCCACCACGGGACAGCCTGGCGGAGGCTACACCTTC.

The chain links TRBV5-1 to TRBJ2-2; 8 bases match TRBD2. The CDR3 runs 15 residues. V lost 5 bases to trimming and J lost 8 bases; unmatched junction nucleotides: 11. Germline V CDR1 and CDR2: SGHRS, YFSETQ. The CDR3 protein is CASRPAGVLPGELFF. Here the CDR3 DNA reads TGCGCCAGCAGACCAGCGGGAGTTTTACCGGGGGAGCTGTTTTTT.

The CDR3, as DNA: TGTGCAAGTCGCTTAGCGTTGACCGGTGGGCCCTACAATGAGCAGTTCTTC. Its translation is CASRLALTGGPYNEQFF. The chain has TRBV12-2 and TRBJ2-1; the DNA was not used to check the table's D call, TRBD1. TRBV12-2 is a pseudogene segment. This CDR3 comprises 17 residues.

The chain employs TRBV9 and TRBJ2-3, with 7 bases that match TRBD2. This CDR3 has 16 amino acids. V was clipped by 4 bases and J by 0 bases; unmatched bases: 8. CDR1 is SGDLS, CDR2 YYNGEE, per germline. The DNA for the CDR3 is TGTGCCAGCAGCTCCGGGGGTAGCGGGAGCACAGATACGCAGTATTTT. This gives the protein CASSSGGSGSTDTQYF. The full variable domain, its missing parts supplied by reference TRBV9 and TRBJ2-3, is DSGVTQTPKHLITATGQRVTLRCSPRSGDLSVYWYQQSLDQGLQFLIQYYNGEERAKGNILERFSAQQFPDLHSELNLSSLELGDSALYFCASSSGGSGSTDTQYFGPGTRLTVL.

The rearrangement uses TRBV6-5 and TRBJ2-2; 7 positions agree with TRBD1. V was clipped by 6 bases and J by 5 bases; unmatched bases: 6. Germline CDR1 reads MNHEY; CDR2 reads SVGAGI. The CDR3 covers 14 residues. The CDR3 coding sequence is TGTGCCAGCAGAGGGGCAGGGGGAACCGGGGAGCTGTTTTTT. Residues: CASRGAGGTGELFF.